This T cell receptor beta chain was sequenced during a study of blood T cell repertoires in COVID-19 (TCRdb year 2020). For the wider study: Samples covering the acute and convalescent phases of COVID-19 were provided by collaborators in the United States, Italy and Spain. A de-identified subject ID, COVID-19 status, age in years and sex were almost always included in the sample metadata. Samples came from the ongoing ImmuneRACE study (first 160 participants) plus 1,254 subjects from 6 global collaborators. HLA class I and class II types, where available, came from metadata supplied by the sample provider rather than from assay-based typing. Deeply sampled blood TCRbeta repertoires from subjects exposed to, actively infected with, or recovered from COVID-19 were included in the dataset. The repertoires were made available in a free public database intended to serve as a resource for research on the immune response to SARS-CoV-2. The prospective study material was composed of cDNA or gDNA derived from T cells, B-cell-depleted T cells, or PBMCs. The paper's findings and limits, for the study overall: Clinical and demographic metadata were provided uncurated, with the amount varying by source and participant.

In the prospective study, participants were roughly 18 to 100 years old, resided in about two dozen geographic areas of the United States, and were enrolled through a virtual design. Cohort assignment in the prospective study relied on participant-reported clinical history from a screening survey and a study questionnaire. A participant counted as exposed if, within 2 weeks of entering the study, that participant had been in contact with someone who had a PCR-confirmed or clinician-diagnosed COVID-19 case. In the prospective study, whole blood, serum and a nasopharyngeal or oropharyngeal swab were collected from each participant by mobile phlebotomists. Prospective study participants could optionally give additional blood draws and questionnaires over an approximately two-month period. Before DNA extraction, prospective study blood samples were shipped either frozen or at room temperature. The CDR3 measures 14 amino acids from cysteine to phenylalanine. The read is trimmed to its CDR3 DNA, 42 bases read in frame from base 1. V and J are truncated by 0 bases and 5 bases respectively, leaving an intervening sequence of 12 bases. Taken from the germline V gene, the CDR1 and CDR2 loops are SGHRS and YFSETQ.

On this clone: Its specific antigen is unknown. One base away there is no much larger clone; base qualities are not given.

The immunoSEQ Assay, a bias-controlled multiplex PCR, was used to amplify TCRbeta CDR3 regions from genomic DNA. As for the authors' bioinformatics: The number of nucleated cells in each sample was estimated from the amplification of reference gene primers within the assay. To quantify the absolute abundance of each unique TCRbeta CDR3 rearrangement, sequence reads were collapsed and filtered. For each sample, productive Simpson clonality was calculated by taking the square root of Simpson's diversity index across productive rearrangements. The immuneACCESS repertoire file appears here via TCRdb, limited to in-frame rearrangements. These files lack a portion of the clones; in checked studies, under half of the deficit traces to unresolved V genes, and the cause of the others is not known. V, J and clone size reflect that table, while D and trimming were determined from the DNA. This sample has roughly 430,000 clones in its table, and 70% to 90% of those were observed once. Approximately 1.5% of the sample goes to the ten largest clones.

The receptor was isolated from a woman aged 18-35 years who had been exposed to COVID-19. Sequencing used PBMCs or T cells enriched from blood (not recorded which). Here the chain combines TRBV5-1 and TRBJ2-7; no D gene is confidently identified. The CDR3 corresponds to CASSLALPENEQYF. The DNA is TGCGCCAGCAGCTTGGCCCTGCCGGAGAACGAGCAGTACTTC.